The clone carrying this T cell receptor (beta chain) was seen at least ten times. The sample comes from a study of human T cells and chemical hapten exposure. Time point denoted: patch test 2, 6 weeks after DPC sensitization. Treatment denoted: therapeutic diphenylcyclopropenone sensitization with weekly scalp DPC. Non-pregnant alopecia patients aged 18 to 70, suitable for DPC therapy. TCRdb passed the RACE reads through MiXCR, listing each CDR3 protein once. The table lists approximately 87,000 distinct CDR3 sequences, about an eighth of them singletons. This sequence was found in a woman aged 40 to 50 with alopecia areata. Some clones in this sample may be carry-over from other donors' samples. Sequencing used whole blood, obtained in connection with sensitization to the hapten diphenylcyclopropenone (DPC).

The CDR3 loop is CATTSEGTDTQYF. CDR3 sequence (DNA): TGTGCCACCACGTCGGAGGGGACAGATACGCAGTATTTT. This sequence joins TRBV6-5 and TRBJ2-3; D may be TRBD2 (6 bases). Trimming pared 10 bases from V and 3 bases from J, leaving 14 bases between. The germline gives CDR1 MNHEY, CDR2 SVGAGI. This CDR3 has 13 amino acids.